One sample yielded the 23 T cell receptor beta chains listed below, sequenced in a study of blood T cells in healthy people across ages. Together with a sample-barcoded 5' primer, a J-beta primer mix was included in a second PCR lasting roughly 7 to 11 cycles. From the 5' RACE reads, TCRdb called clonotypes with MiXCR, one entry per CDR3 protein. The sample records around 1,000,000 distinct CDR3 sequences, roughly two fifths being singletons. The specimen sequenced was blood. These receptors originate from a man aged 18 to 29 in good health.

The CDR3 nucleotides read TGTGCCAGCAGCTTAGGGACTAACGGAGAGACCCAGTACTTC. It specifies CASSLGTNGETQYF. The genes are TRBV11-2 and TRBJ2-7; weak D call: TRBD2 (6 bases). TRBJ2-5 matches the DNA end more closely, so the J call is doubtful. The CDR3 length is 14 residues. Germline CDR1 is SGHAT and CDR2 is FQNNGV.

This clonotype was picked up a small number of times. One junction end disagrees with the germline gene, perhaps due to a read error. The CDR3 is CSSSLATTSRTGFSGANVLTF. The CDR3 nucleotides are TGTTCCAGCAGCTTAGCGACTACGAGTAGGACAGGGTTCTCTGGGGCCAACGTCCTGACTTTC. This chain connects TRBV7-6 to TRBJ2-6; 8 bases align to TRBD1. The germline V gene has CDR1 SGHVS and CDR2 FNYEAQ. This CDR3 comprises 21 residues.

This clonotype was seen repeatedly, ten times or more. This chain links TRBV7-2 with TRBJ2-7, with D tentatively TRBD2 (5 bases). The CDR3 totals 15 residues. Germline CDR1 SGHTA, CDR2 FQGNSA. With 8 bases removed from V and 4 bases from J, the gap between germline ends came to 21 bases. This CDR3 reads CASAKSGLFRYEQYF. The CDR3 DNA reads as TGTGCCAGCGCCAAGTCCGGACTTTTCAGATACGAGCAGTACTTC.

Points on this clonotype: A much larger clone lies a single base off, so this may be a read error. CDR3 DNA: TGTGCCAGCAGTCCTAGCGGGGAGGCGTATAATGAGCAGTTCTTC. This codes for CASSPSGEAYNEQFF. The genes are TRBV12-3 or TRBV12-4 and TRBJ2-1; 9 nucleotides agree with TRBD2. The CDR3 runs 15 residues. The V gene end was trimmed by 5 bases and the J gene end by 7 bases; junction bases not matched to a gene: 9.

This clonotype was observed a few times. The V and J genes are TRBV6-5 and TRBJ1-6, with D uncertain. The CDR3 is made up of 18 amino acids. The germline CDR1 and CDR2 sequences are MNHEY and SVGAGI. V was trimmed by 3 bases and J by 0 bases, leaving 15 bases between them. In DNA, the CDR3 is TGTGCCAGCAGTTATAGGGCAGCGACAATCTCCTATAATTCACCCCTCCACTTT. Encoded protein: CASSYRAATISYNSPLHF.

The genes are TRBV7-2 and TRBJ2-3, with D possibly being TRBD1 (5 bases). This CDR3 region has 16 residues. The V gene lost 4 bases and the J gene lost 1 base, with 15 bases spanning the gap. Per germline, CDR1 SGHTA and CDR2 FQGNSA. Here the CDR3 reads CASSSGHSAGTDTQYF. The CDR3 nucleotides are TGTGCCAGCAGCTCCGGACACTCGGCTGGCACAGATACGCAGTATTTT.

About this clonotype itself: This clone may be a read error of a much larger clone one base away. V usage is TRBV4-3 and J usage is TRBJ2-3; 7 positions agree with TRBD1. Germline V gene data show CDR1 as LGHNA and CDR2 as YSLEER. The junction had 12 bases not matched to a gene; V was cut back by 2 bases and J by 4 bases. CDR3 length: 17 residues. CDR3 nucleotides: TGCGCCAGCAGCCAATCTACGGGTCGGACAGGTTCAGATACGCAGTATTTT. It yields the protein CASSQSTGRTGSDTQYF.

The V gene is TRBV29-1, the J gene TRBJ2-1; 7 nucleotides agree with TRBD1. Germline V lookup: CDR1 SQVTM, CDR2 ANQGSEA. This CDR3 has 13 residues. The CDR3 sequence is CTGSRDRDNEQFF. The CDR3 bases are TGCACGGGTTCCCGGGACAGAGACAATGAGCAGTTCTTC.

The chain joins TRBV16 to TRBJ1-5, with D hard to call. Trimming stripped 0 bases from V and 0 bases from J, with 9 bases between. The CDR3 is 16 amino acids. Germline V gives CDR1 KGHSY, CDR2 FQNENV. The CDR3 DNA reads as TGTGCCAGCAGCCAATCGTCGGGATATAGCAATCAGCCCCAGCATTTT. This translates into CASSQSSGYSNQPQHF.

This chain links TRBV3-1 with TRBJ2-1, with D possibly being TRBD2 (7 bases). The germline gives CDR1 LGHDT, CDR2 YNNKEL (reference sequence). The CDR3 extends over 16 amino acids. Trimming removed 4 bases from V and 6 bases from J, with 19 bases in between. The DNA of the CDR3 is TGTGCCAGCAGCCCATTGCTGGGGGGGCCTTTCAATGAGCAGTTCTTC. Translation gives CASSPLLGGPFNEQFF.

This clonotype was detected a few times. The CDR3 loop reads CSARGVRESEQFF. The CDR3 region has the DNA TGCAGTGCTAGAGGAGTCAGGGAAAGCGAGCAGTTCTTC. The V and J genes are TRBV20-1 and TRBJ2-1, with D possibly TRBD1 on 5 matching bases. Germline V gene sequence: CDR1 DFQATT, CDR2 SNEGSKA (reference sequence). V lost 1 base to trimming and J lost 10 bases, with 14 bases between them. The CDR3 contains 13 residues.

The gene calls are TRBV28 and TRBJ2-2, with D perhaps matching TRBD1 (6 bases). CDR1 MDHEN and CDR2 SYDVKM come from the germline V gene. V dropped 0 bases and J dropped 2 bases, with 10 bases sitting between them. This CDR3 has 16 residues. CDR3 residues: CASSLWGARNTGELFF. CDR3 in DNA: TGTGCCAGCAGTTTATGGGGGGCGCGCAACACCGGGGAGCTGTTTTTT.

This clonotype was seen a few times. The chain has TRBV10-3 and TRBJ2-3, with D possibly TRBD2 on 6 matching bases. The CDR3 is 16 amino acids. The germline V gene has CDR1 ENHRY and CDR2 SYGVKD. With 6 bases removed from V and 2 bases from J, the gap between germline ends came to 18 bases. The CDR3 reads CAISARDGGPTDTQYF. The DNA for the CDR3 is TGTGCCATCAGCGCTCGGGACGGGGGTCCCACAGATACGCAGTATTTT.

The J gene is TRBJ2-3, the V gene TRBV7-2, with D tentatively TRBD1 or TRBD2 (6 bases each). Germline assignment: CDR1 SGHTA and CDR2 FQGNSA. The CDR3 is made up of 14 amino acids. V lost 3 bases to trimming and J lost 4 bases, with 11 bases between them. CDR3: CASSFGGRPDTQYF. CDR3 DNA: TGTGCCAGCAGCTTTGGGGGGCGCCCAGATACGCAGTATTTT.

J is TRBJ1-5 and V is TRBV12-3 or TRBV12-4; D remains ambiguous. Trimming took 3 bases from V and 4 from J, leaving 13 bases between them. The CDR3 totals 15 residues. CDR3 residues: CASSFGEAENQPQHF. CDR3 nucleotides: TGTGCCAGCAGTTTTGGGGAGGCAGAGAATCAGCCCCAGCATTTT.

The V and J genes are TRBV5-6 and TRBJ2-5; 8 bases map to TRBD1. The end of the DNA is better explained by TRBJ2-4, so the J call may be wrong. Germline CDR1 SGHDT, CDR2 YYEEEE. There are 14 residues in the CDR3. CDR3 region: CASSSPGTGNIQYF. CDR3 coding DNA: TGTGCCAGCAGCTCACCCGGGACAGGAAACATTCAGTACTTC.

This clonotype was seen a few times. This chain joins TRBV7-2 and TRBJ1-2, with D unclear. Germline loops: CDR1 SGHTA, CDR2 FQGNSA. Trimming stripped 4 bases from V and 6 bases from J, with 15 bases between. CDR3 length equals 14 residues. This CDR3 is CASSSLRGMDGYTF. The CDR3 nucleotides read TGTGCCAGCAGCTCCTTGCGGGGTATGGATGGCTACACCTTC.

This chain joins TRBV12-3 or TRBV12-4 and TRBJ1-3; no firm D call. Trimming shortened V by 7 bases and J by 4 bases, and 17 bases separated the two germline ends. This CDR3 is built from 15 residues. CDR3 nucleotide sequence: TGTGCCAGCACTTTGGTGGGAGTCCCCGGAAACACCATATATTTT. Translation: CASTLVGVPGNTIYF.

As for this clonotype: A junction end diverges from the germline sequence, so it may reflect a read error. The rearrangement links TRBV7-6 to TRBJ2-3; no clear D. This CDR3 has 14 residues. Germline V gene data show CDR1 as SGHVS and CDR2 as FNYEAQ. The CDR3, as DNA: TGTACCAGCAGATCAGGCCTAAGCACAGATACGCAGTATTTT. Its translation: CTSRSGLSTDTQYF.

The V and J genes are TRBV10-3 and TRBJ1-1, with TRBD1 as a possible D gene (5 bases). V lost 3 bases, J lost 4 bases, and 9 bases lay in between. The germline gives CDR1 ENHRY, CDR2 SYGVKD. The CDR3 runs 13 residues. The CDR3 region has the DNA TGTGCCATCAGTGACAGGGACGGCACTGAAGCTTTCTTT. It specifies CAISDRDGTEAFF.

There are a few counts of this clonotype. The CDR3 is CASSVGGGNIQYF. CDR3 in DNA: TGTGCCAGCAGCGTAGGAGGAGGGAACATTCAGTACTTC. The chain has TRBV9 and TRBJ2-4; weak D call: TRBD2 (6 bases). With 0 bases removed from V and 7 bases from J, the gap between germline ends came to 8 bases. CDR3 size: 13 residues. CDR1 is SGDLS and CDR2 is YYNGEE in the germline V gene.

Notes on this clonotype: Compared with germline, one end of the junction differs, possibly owing to a read error. The genes are TRBV28 and TRBJ2-7; D gene unclear. The CDR3 extends over 14 amino acids. Germline V gene sequence: CDR1 MDHEN, CDR2 SYDVKM. The CDR3 DNA sequence: TGTGCCTGCAGTTTGGAGTCAGGATCCTACGAGCAGTACTTC. This translates into CACSLESGSYEQYF.

The gene calls are TRBV20-1 and TRBJ1-2; 9 nucleotides agree with TRBD1. With V trimmed by 6 bases and J by 5 bases, 10 bases remained unmatched. The CDR3 runs 14 residues. The germline gives CDR1 DFQATT, CDR2 SNEGSKA (reference sequence). CDR3 in DNA: TGCAGTGCCTCAGACACAGGGGGCATTTATGGCTACACCTTC. This encodes CSASDTGGIYGYTF.